These T cell receptor beta chains were read from a single sample in a study of shared clonotypes between healthy human individuals. Sequenced by immunoSEQ multiplex PCR; TCRdb stores in-frame clones only, minus some. The sample has roughly 2,000,000 clones, about 95% seen once; the top ten hold around 1%. Sequencing used naive CD8+ T cells sorted from blood. The source is a man younger than 35 in good health. Both conserved end residues are part of each CDR3. The D gene is left open where the match is weak. Size is stated for part of the rows, as once, few or many counts, or as a class when the clone is expanded.

J: TRBJ1-2
V: TRBV7-6
length: 15
size: -
D: -
CDR3: CASSLGWQGLNGYTF
DNA: TGTGCCAGCAGCTTAGGGTGGCAGGGACTGAATGGCTACACCTTC

J: TRBJ2-3
V: TRBV7-9
length: 15
size: -
D: TRBD1
CDR3: CASSTTGVGTDTQYF
DNA: TGTGCCAGCAGCACGACAGGGGTGGGAACAGATACGCAGTATTTT

J: TRBJ1-1
V: TRBV19
length: 15
size: -
D: -
CDR3: CAISSGGGENTEAFF
DNA: TGTGCCATATCCTCCGGGGGCGGTGAGAACACTGAAGCTTTCTTT

J: TRBJ2-7
V: TRBV7-9
length: 17
size: -
D: TRBD2
CDR3: CASSASTGTSGSYEQYF
DNA: TGTGCCAGCAGCGCTAGCACCGGGACTAGCGGCTCCTACGAGCAGTACTTC

J: TRBJ2-1
V: TRBV6-5
length: 13
size: -
D: -
CDR3: CASSYGGGNEQFF
DNA: TGTGCCAGCAGTTACGGGGGCGGGAATGAGCAGTTCTTC

J: TRBJ1-6
V: TRBV5-1
length: 16
size: -
D: -
CDR3: CASSLEGEIYNSPLHF
DNA: TGCGCCAGCAGCTTGGAAGGAGAAATCTATAATTCACCCCTCCACTTT

J: TRBJ2-7
V: TRBV4-3
length: 14
size: -
D: -
CDR3: CASSPGHDFYEQYF
DNA: TGCGCCAGCAGCCCTGGACACGACTTCTACGAGCAGTACTTC

J: TRBJ2-7
V: TRBV6-5
length: 11
size: -
D: -
CDR3: CASSSPYEQYF
DNA: TGTGCCAGCAGCTCACCCTACGAGCAGTACTTC

J: TRBJ1-6
V: TRBV6-5
length: 14
size: few
D: -
CDR3: CASSPVGNYSPLHF
DNA: TGTGCCAGCAGCCCCGTCGGAAATTATTCACCCCTCCACTTT

J: TRBJ1-4
V: TRBV4-1
length: 15
size: -
D: TRBD1
CDR3: CASSSRTGLNEKLFF
DNA: TGCGCCAGCAGCTCCCGGACAGGGCTTAATGAAAAACTGTTTTTT

J: TRBJ1-5
V: TRBV27
length: 14
size: -
D: -
CDR3: CASRQGPFGQPQHF
DNA: TGTGCCAGCAGACAGGGCCCCTTTGGTCAGCCCCAGCATTTT

J: TRBJ2-1
V: TRBV10-2
length: 16
size: -
D: TRBD2
CDR3: CASSEGRGLAGREQFF
DNA: TGCGCCAGCAGCGAGGGGAGGGGACTAGCGGGGCGAGAGCAGTTCTTC

J: TRBJ2-7
V: TRBV6-5
length: 12
size: once
D: -
CDR3: CASSYVGEEQYF
DNA: TGTGCCAGCAGTTACGTCGGGGAAGAGCAGTACTTC

J: TRBJ2-5
V: TRBV4-1
length: 15
size: -
D: TRBD1
CDR3: CASSQRRQGQETQYF
DNA: TGCGCCAGCAGCCAAAGGCGACAGGGCCAAGAGACCCAGTACTTC

J: TRBJ2-7
V: TRBV5-6
length: 13
size: -
D: -
CDR3: CASSLKLSYEQYF
DNA: TGTGCCAGCAGCTTGAAACTGTCCTACGAGCAGTACTTC

J: TRBJ2-5
V: TRBV5-8
length: 14
size: -
D: -
CDR3: CASSLGGGQETQYF
DNA: TGTGCCAGCAGCTTGGGTGGGGGGCAAGAGACCCAGTACTTC

J: TRBJ2-7
V: TRBV11-2
length: 15
size: -
D: TRBD2
CDR3: CASTLLIAGDGEQYF
DNA: TGTGCCAGCACGCTCCTAATAGCGGGAGACGGGGAGCAGTACTTC

J: TRBJ2-7
V: TRBV28
length: 14
size: -
D: -
CDR3: CASSYPQGPYEQYF
DNA: TGTGCCAGCAGCTACCCCCAGGGGCCCTACGAGCAGTACTTC

J: TRBJ1-6
V: TRBV30
length: 15
size: -
D: -
CDR3: CAWSVGGGPGSPLHF
DNA: TGTGCCTGGAGTGTAGGGGGGGGGCCTGGGTCACCCCTCCACTTT

J: TRBJ2-7
V: TRBV7-6
length: 14
size: -
D: -
CDR3: CASSLFQGNYEQYF
DNA: TGTGCCAGCAGCTTATTTCAGGGGAATTACGAGCAGTACTTC

J: TRBJ2-7
V: TRBV7-5
length: 15
size: -
D: -
CDR3: CARSDPGEFSYEQYF
DNA: TGTGCCAGAAGCGACCCGGGAGAGTTTTCTTACGAGCAGTACTTC

J: TRBJ2-3
V: TRBV9
length: 15
size: -
D: -
CDR3: CASSVRGEWTDTQYF
DNA: TGTGCCAGCAGCGTAAGAGGGGAATGGACAGATACGCAGTATTTT

J: TRBJ1-5
V: TRBV27
length: 14
size: -
D: -
CDR3: CASSSGDSNQPQHF
DNA: TGTGCCAGCAGTTCAGGTGATAGCAATCAGCCCCAGCATTTT

J: TRBJ1-3
V: TRBV7-8
length: 14
size: -
D: TRBD1
CDR3: CASSSGQGENTIYF
DNA: TGTGCCAGCAGCTCCGGACAGGGGGAAAACACCATATATTTT

J: TRBJ2-3
V: TRBV28
length: 18
size: -
D: TRBD2
CDR3: CASSFRPGLAGGTDTQYF
DNA: TGTGCCAGCAGTTTTCGACCCGGACTAGCTGGGGGCACAGATACGCAGTATTTT

J: TRBJ2-1
V: TRBV27
length: 16
size: -
D: -
CDR3: CASSLQTPSSYNEQFF
DNA: TGTGCCAGCAGTCTTCAAACGCCCAGCTCCTACAATGAGCAGTTCTTC

J: TRBJ2-7
V: TRBV27
length: 14
size: -
D: TRBD2
CDR3: CASSYGGSVNEQYF
DNA: TGTGCCAGCAGCTACGGCGGGAGCGTCAACGAGCAGTACTTC

J: TRBJ2-7
V: TRBV5-3
length: 14
size: -
D: TRBD1
CDR3: CARMNKRGHQEQYF
DNA: TGTGCCAGAATGAATAAGAGGGGGCATCAAGAGCAGTACTTC

J: TRBJ2-7
V: TRBV7-8
length: 17
size: -
D: TRBD1
CDR3: CASSLRVRGQESYEQYF
DNA: TGTGCCAGCAGCTTAAGGGTTAGGGGACAGGAGTCCTACGAGCAGTACTTC

J: TRBJ2-1
V: TRBV29-1
length: 15
size: -
D: -
CDR3: CSVRGESSTYNEQFF
DNA: TGCAGCGTTAGGGGGGAGAGCTCTACTTACAATGAGCAGTTCTTC

J: TRBJ2-7
V: TRBV4-3
length: 15
size: -
D: -
CDR3: CASSQDPGANYEQYF
DNA: TGCGCCAGCAGCCAAGATCCAGGGGCTAACTACGAGCAGTACTTC

J: TRBJ1-1
V: TRBV5-1
length: 14
size: once
D: TRBD1
CDR3: CASSFRDREVEAFF
DNA: TGCGCCAGCAGCTTCCGGGACAGGGAAGTTGAAGCTTTCTTT

J: TRBJ2-4
V: TRBV12-5
length: 15
size: -
D: -
CDR3: CASGPGLGARNIQYF
DNA: TGTGCTAGTGGTCCGGGGTTGGGGGCGCGGAACATTCAGTACTTC

J: TRBJ2-7
V: TRBV7-6
length: 13
size: few
D: -
CDR3: CASSSTDPYEQYF
DNA: TGTGCCAGCAGCTCTACAGATCCCTACGAGCAGTACTTC

J: TRBJ2-2
V: TRBV9
length: 13
size: -
D: -
CDR3: CASSPRSTGELFF
DNA: TGTGCCAGCAGCCCTCGGTCCACCGGGGAGCTGTTTTTT

J: TRBJ1-6
V: TRBV30
length: 14
size: -
D: -
CDR3: CAWTSDPYNSPLHF
DNA: TGTGCCTGGACTTCGGACCCCTATAATTCACCCCTCCACTTT

J: TRBJ2-3
V: TRBV11-2
length: 12
size: -
D: -
CDR3: CASSLDRDTQYF
DNA: TGTGCCAGCAGCTTGGACAGAGATACGCAGTATTTT

J: TRBJ1-2
V: TRBV11-2
length: 16
size: -
D: -
CDR3: CASSPAAGMVVSGYTF
DNA: TGTGCCAGCAGCCCTGCGGCAGGGATGGTAGTTAGTGGCTACACCTTC

J: TRBJ2-2
V: TRBV27
length: 14
size: -
D: TRBD1
CDR3: CASSWTGDTGELFF
DNA: TGTGCCAGCAGCTGGACAGGGGACACCGGGGAGCTGTTTTTT

J: TRBJ2-7
V: TRBV6-6
length: 15
size: -
D: -
CDR3: CASSYSSGNSYEQYF
DNA: TGTGCCAGCAGTTACTCTTCAGGGAACTCCTACGAGCAGTACTTC

J: TRBJ2-1
V: TRBV7-9
length: 14
size: -
D: -
CDR3: CASSPWGSGNEQFF
DNA: TGTGCCAGCAGCCCTTGGGGTAGCGGTAATGAGCAGTTCTTC

J: TRBJ2-5
V: TRBV7-9
length: 14
size: -
D: TRBD2
CDR3: CASSSAGLAETQYF
DNA: TGTGCCAGCAGCTCAGCTGGACTAGCGGAGACCCAGTACTTC